This T cell receptor beta chain stems from a study of cytomegalovirus exposure and HLA in healthy donors. Overall study findings and caveats: Reportedly, a later analysis found an Asian-associated ancestry cluster had fewer N-insertions than the roughly 700-donor mean. Sequencing likely generated an artifact that appeared as a cluster of highly shared sequence variants.

PCR amplification relied on 60 Vbeta primers (plus 13 Jbeta primers). Profiled with immunoSEQ multiplex PCR; TCRdb holds only in-frame clones, not every one. Of some 74,000 clones in the sample, around three quarters were seen once. Details on this clone: Its antigen is undetermined.

Trimming stripped 1 base from V and 0 bases from J, with 9 bases between. The germline CDR1 and CDR2 sequences are SGHKS and YYEKEE (reference sequence). This CDR3 contains 15 residues. The sample was PBMCs. This chain uses TRBV5-5 with TRBJ2-3; no definite D call. This TCR was sampled from a male donor in good health and CMV-seronegative. In DNA, the CDR3 is TGTGCCAGCAGCTTGTCCCCCACTAGCACAGATACGCAGTATTTT. Its translation is CASSLSPTSTDTQYF. The variable domain in full, completed from reference TRBV5-5 and TRBJ2-3, reads DAGVTQSPTHLIKTRGQQVTLRCSPISGHKSVSWYQQVLGQGPQFIFQYYEKEERGRGNFPDRFSARQFPNYSSELNVNALLLGDSALYLCASSLSPTSTDTQYFGPGTRLTVL.